This entry describes one T cell receptor beta chain. The sample is drawn from a study of T cell changes during pregnancy in multiple sclerosis. Sequenced by immunoSEQ multiplex PCR; TCRdb stores in-frame clones only, minus some. Among some 80,000 clones listed, about 93% were seen once. CDR3 size: 17 residues. Trimming left V 8 bases short and J 6 bases short, with 26 bases between. The origin of this receptor is a female donor with multiple sclerosis, enrolled in a pregnancy study. V usage is TRBV23-1 and J usage is TRBJ2-1, with D maybe TRBD2 (6 bases). TRBV23-1 is filed as an ORF, its function uncertain. The starting material was peripheral blood, obtained in the first trimester of pregnancy. DNA for the CDR3: TGCGCCAGCCGCAACCGGGGGTTAGTTGAGGCGTGCAATGAGCAGTTCTTC. It is translated as CASRNRGLVEACNEQFF.